The 9 T cell receptor beta chains given below trace back to one sample, sequenced in a study of blood T cell repertoires in COVID-19. The protocol was immunoSEQ multiplex PCR, while the TCRdb copy is restricted to in-frame clones and leaves out a portion. The sample gives 100,000 to 130,000 clones, approximately 89% of which show up once; 6.8% is in the top ten. The sample taken for sequencing was peripheral blood. These TCRs come from a man between 50 and 59 years old with active or convalescent COVID-19.

The genes are TRBV5-4 and TRBJ2-1; the D gene is possibly TRBD2 (5 bases). There are 16 residues in the CDR3. V shed 9 bases and J shed 0 bases, with 19 bases lying between them. Per germline, CDR1 SGHNT and CDR2 YYREEE (reference sequence). The CDR3 DNA sequence: TGTGCCACCCAGGACGGAGGAGAAGGCTCCTACAATGAGCAGTTCTTC. Amino acid sequence: CATQDGGEGSYNEQFF.

The J gene is TRBJ2-7, the V gene TRBV2, with D perhaps matching TRBD2 (6 bases). With 2 bases removed from V and 3 bases from J, the gap between germline ends came to 17 bases. Germline CDR1 reads SNHLY; CDR2 reads FYNNEI. CDR3 length equals 16 residues. The CDR3 reads CASSEKSGGMLYEQYF. CDR3 coding DNA: TGTGCCAGCAGTGAAAAATCAGGCGGGATGCTCTACGAGCAGTACTTC.

The chain employs TRBV19 and TRBJ1-3; 9 bases line up with TRBD1. Looked up from germline, CDR1 is LNHDA and CDR2 is SQIVND (reference sequence). The CDR3 length is 17 residues. V lost 7 bases to trimming and J lost 0 bases; unmatched junction nucleotides: 10. The CDR3 protein is CASTSRDRDPSGNTIYF. The CDR3 DNA is TGTGCCAGTACCTCCAGGGACAGGGACCCCTCTGGAAACACCATATATTTT.

The J gene is TRBJ1-4, the V gene TRBV30, with 7 bases identical to TRBD1. The V gene end was trimmed by 0 bases and the J gene end by 7 bases; junction bases not matched to a gene: 8. The germline CDR1 and CDR2 sequences are GTSNPN and SVGIG (reference sequence). The CDR3 is made up of 15 amino acids. CDR3 sequence reads: CAWSVVEGAGEKLFF. CDR3 in DNA: TGTGCCTGGAGTGTTGTCGAGGGGGCGGGTGAAAAACTGTTTTTT.

The V gene is TRBV6-5, the J gene TRBJ2-7; 11 bases align to TRBD2. Germline CDR1 MNHEY, CDR2 SVGAGI. This CDR3 is 14 amino acids long. The J segment lost 4 bases and the V segment lost 6 bases, leaving 5 bases of the junction unmatched. The CDR3 DNA reads TGTGCCAGCAGGACTAGCGGGATTGGGTACGAGCAGTACTTC. This sequence encodes CASRTSGIGYEQYF.

V usage is TRBV11-2 and J usage is TRBJ2-2; 7 bases match TRBD1. The V gene end was trimmed by 9 bases and the J gene end by 1 base; junction bases not matched to a gene: 8. Germline-derived CDR1 and CDR2 are SGHAT and FQNNGV. The CDR3 has 15 residues. The CDR3 region is CASSHRGGNTGELFF. CDR3 sequence (DNA): TGTGCCAGTTCCCACAGGGGCGGGAACACCGGGGAGCTGTTTTTT.

A word on this clone: The sample contains more than one DNA sequence encoding this CDR3. The genes are TRBV12-3 or TRBV12-4 and TRBJ1-5; 7 nucleotides align to TRBD1. V shed 6 bases and J 5 bases; nucleotides not matched to a gene: 4. The CDR3 contains 13 residues. As DNA, the CDR3 is TGTGCCAGCAGCCGTACAGGGGATCAGCCCCAGCATTTT. Amino acid sequence: CASSRTGDQPQHF.

J is TRBJ1-5 and V is TRBV28; perhaps TRBD1 as D (5 bases). Germline V gene lookup returns CDR1 MDHEN and CDR2 SYDVKM. The V end was cut by 4 bases, the J end by 1 base, with 14 bases between. CDR3 length equals 16 residues. The CDR3 protein is CASSSGTRGSNQPQHF. The CDR3 region has the DNA TGTGCCAGCAGTTCAGGGACGCGGGGGAGCAATCAGCCCCAGCATTTT.

CDR3 DNA: TGCGCCAGCAGCTTGGGGACTGCCACCACAGATACGCAGTATTTT. Translating it yields CASSLGTATTDTQYF. The J gene is TRBJ2-3, the V gene TRBV5-1; the D gene is possibly TRBD2 (5 bases). The CDR3 has 15 residues. The V end lost 0 bases, the J end lost 2 bases, and 10 bases lay between the germline ends. CDR1 is SGHRS, CDR2 YFSETQ, per germline.